The 9 T cell receptor beta chains listed next were all sequenced from one sample in a study of T cell changes during pregnancy in multiple sclerosis. Generated by immunoSEQ multiplex PCR, the TCRdb table keeps only in-frame clones and is missing some. Among about 38,000 clones listed, roughly 91% were seen once. The sample consisted of CD8+ T cells from peripheral blood mononuclear cells, taken in the second trimester of pregnancy. These receptors were taken from a female donor with multiple sclerosis, enrolled in a pregnancy study.

This clone was counted once. The chain has TRBV9 and TRBJ1-1, with TRBD1 matching over 9 bases. The J segment lost 5 bases and the V segment lost 8 bases, leaving 1 base of the junction unmatched. This CDR3 is built from 11 residues. The germline CDR1 and CDR2 sequences are SGDLS and YYNGEE. The CDR3 region is CASGQGTEAFF. CDR3 sequence (DNA): TGTGCCAGTGGACAGGGGACTGAAGCTTTCTTT.

The rearrangement joins TRBV29-1 to TRBJ2-5; 7 nucleotides match TRBD1. CDR3 length: 15 amino acids. Germline loops: CDR1 SQVTM, CDR2 ANQGSEA. V gave up 0 bases and J gave up 2 bases; unmatched junction bases: 6. The CDR3 here is CSVEDGYRGQETQYF. The DNA for the CDR3 is TGCAGCGTTGAAGACGGCTACAGGGGACAAGAGACCCAGTACTTC.

The V gene is TRBV10-2, the J gene TRBJ2-1; 7 positions match TRBD2. CDR3 size: 15 residues. Trimming at V came to 4 bases and at J to 10 bases, leaving 13 bases not matched to a gene. Looked up from germline, CDR1 is WSHSY and CDR2 is SAAADI. CDR3 DNA: TGCGCCAGCAGTGGGGTGGGCGGGAGAGATCCAGAGCAGTTCTTC. Translation: CASSGVGGRDPEQFF.

This clone has only one observation. The rearrangement joins TRBV27 to TRBJ1-1; no clear D gene. V lost 4 bases and J lost 0, with 9 bases in between. The CDR3 is made up of 14 amino acids. CDR1 and CDR2 (germline): MNHEY, SMNVEV (reference sequence). CDR3 DNA: TGTGCCAGCAGTTCTGGTAGCTTGAACACTGAAGCTTTCTTT. Protein: CASSSGSLNTEAFF.

The chain recombines TRBV5-8 with TRBJ2-1; 10 positions agree with TRBD1. Unmatched junction bases numbered 10, after V lost 5 bases and J lost 5 bases. From germline, CDR1 is SGHTS and CDR2 YDEGEE. This CDR3 has 16 residues. CDR3: CASRDGPGTGDNEQFF. CDR3 nucleotide sequence: TGTGCCAGCAGGGACGGGCCCGGGACAGGGGACAATGAGCAGTTCTTC.

The J gene is TRBJ1-1, the V gene TRBV7-3; TRBD1 agrees at 8 bases. The V segment lost 5 bases and the J segment 2 bases; nucleotides outside the gene matches: 7. The CDR3 extends over 15 amino acids. Per germline, CDR1 SGHTA and CDR2 FQGTGA. CDR3 region: CASSLGTGLNTEAFF. CDR3 nucleotides: TGTGCCAGCAGCCTTGGGACAGGCCTAAACACTGAAGCTTTCTTT.

The chain uses TRBV9 and TRBJ2-1; D possibly corresponds to TRBD2 (6 bases). V lost 6 bases and J 5 bases, leaving 15 bases between the germline ends. CDR1 is SGDLS, CDR2 YYNGEE, per germline. The CDR3 sequence is 14 residues long. CDR3 bases: TGTGCCAGCAATAGTGGCTGGGGGGACAATGAGCAGTTCTTC. Protein: CASNSGWGDNEQFF.

This clone was picked up one time. CDR3 in DNA: TGTGCCAGCAGTTTATATGGGGCCCTACAAGAGACCCAGTACTTC. The encoded protein is CASSLYGALQETQYF. The V gene is TRBV27, the J gene TRBJ2-5; D might be TRBD1 (5 bases). V was shortened by 1 base and J by 2 bases, with 11 bases between the two germline ends. Germline loops: CDR1 MNHEY, CDR2 SMNVEV (reference sequence). The CDR3 is made up of 15 amino acids.

The chain links TRBV7-8 to TRBJ2-2; 8 bases fit TRBD1. The CDR3 has 13 residues. Trimming took 8 bases from V and 10 from J; bases not matched to a gene: 9. From germline, CDR1 is SGHVS and CDR2 FQNEAQ. CDR3 loop: CASGRRGRVELFF. In DNA form, the CDR3 reads TGTGCCAGCGGCCGCAGGGGGCGAGTGGAGCTGTTTTTT.